This T cell receptor beta chain is drawn from a study of cytomegalovirus exposure and HLA in healthy donors (dated by TCRdb to about 2017). As for the study more broadly: In an earlier analysis of approximately 640 of the donors, roughly 300 Gb of sequence data and just under 120 million unique TCR beta sequences from about 179 million T cells were reported. Roughly 5 DR-DQ haplotypes were handled as single units for association and clustering because linkage in the cohort was strong. Among the approximately 400 genotyped donors, approximately 82% belonged to the genetic ancestry cluster associated with self-reported Caucasian donors. The study was designed to test whether signatures of past pathogen exposure could be identified by cataloging public T cell receptors. The T cell repertoires of 666 subjects were profiled by immunosequencing and related to cytomegalovirus serostatus. The number of donors typed differed by locus, with about 629-630 for A, B, C, DRB1 and DQB1, 522 for DQA1, nearly 610 for DPA1, and roughly 450 for DPB1. To decide whether each TCR beta V gene segment behaved as functional or pseudogenic, an earlier analysis of 587 of the donors relied on high-throughput TCR beta sequencing. A separate validation cohort of roughly 130 different subjects was used in addition to the roughly 700-subject first cohort. To study patterns of TCR occurrence, a later analysis re-analyzed previously published TCR beta repertoires from 650 to 750 donors and added high-resolution HLA genotyping. Donor age, sex, ethnicity and CMV serostatus were compiled together with the repertoire data. High-throughput TCR immunosequencing, statistical association of individual TCRs with disease status, and machine learning were combined to predict cytomegalovirus infection status. An early release covering just under 650 HLA-typed donors comprised approximately 300 gigabases of sequencing data and some 79 million unique TCR sequences. Across 398 genotyped donors of the cohort, an average of about 240,000 unique TCR beta nucleotide sequences per donor were sequenced, and 15% to 20% of those sequences were non-productive. A later genetic analysis used genome-wide SNP genotypes for about 60% of the roughly 700 donors, treating that subset as a discovery cohort. Rather than using new phenotypic data, the later analysis identified candidate immune exposures from TCR beta sequences and from how often those sequences occurred across donors. Class I and class II HLA loci were covered by the typing at four-digit resolution. All discovery cohort repertoires had been generated using a single sequencing platform.

As regards this clone: The antigen it binds to is not known. Nothing much larger sits one base from this clone, and base qualities are not available.

V is cut back by 5 bases and J by 7 bases, with 11 bases in the junction unmatched. From the germline V gene (reference sequence), CDR1 is SSHAT and CDR2 is FNYEAQ. The CDR3 has 15 amino acids, counting the end cysteine and phenylalanine. The only DNA kept is the CDR3, 45 bases in frame from the first base. Overall study outcomes, separate from this receptor: The authors suggested that the approach could potentially be extended to other disease states and immunological phenotypes. The classifier was reported to diagnose cytomegalovirus status with high specificity and sensitivity in both the original and validation cohorts. A later genetic analysis reported fewer N-insertions in productive TCRs among donors in an Asian-associated ancestry cluster than the roughly 640-donor mean. Because HLA typing was unavailable for some donors at each locus, only the typed subset was used in association tests. In a later analysis, the rate of TCR association differed among HLA loci, with DRB1 alleles having the most associated TCRs and HLA-C alleles having the fewest. The sequencing pipeline was judged likely to have produced a cluster of highly shared sequence variants as a technical artifact. The presence/absence analyses assumed that sequencing depth was roughly uniform across donors, and that assumption may not be true. In a later analysis, HLA-associated TCR beta chains showed more clonal expansion and lower generation probabilities than non-associated chains that were equally common. V-gene and J-gene trimming of TCR beta chains was associated with a missense DCLRE1C variant in a later genetic analysis, and the association was replicated in an independent cohort. Correlated functional status among segregating V segments might reflect linkage disequilibrium, but an unknown experimental factor could not be ruled out. Seventeen rarely observed V segments, including chromosome 9 orphons, were excluded from the earlier analysis of approximately 500 of the donors because counts were too low. An earlier analysis of 587 of the donors showed that most TCR beta V segments appeared in productive rearrangements either about 87% or about 30% of the time, which broadly matched IMGT annotations. In vitro tests confirmed that three of the cytomegalovirus-associated TCR beta chains recognize cytomegalovirus antigens. Some IMGT-functional V segments, including TRBV6-2 and TRBV6-3, could not be distinguished by the 87-base-pair reads and were therefore excluded. CMV serostatus was the only immune exposure information available for the cohort. A further reported finding was that TCR beta sequences accurately predicted the HLA-A and HLA-B alleles for most subjects in the first cohort. Most TCR sequences were observed very rarely across donors, whereas some public TCRs were present in many individuals. The study listed 164 TCR beta chains as associated with cytomegalovirus. This cohort had only TCR beta chains sequenced, and the lack of alpha or paired-chain data limited which features could be detected. In a later analysis, most CMV-associated TCR beta chains were found to appear HLA-restricted, with HLA associations seemingly driven largely by CMV exposure. Several of the top co-occurrence clusters appeared to be linked to parvovirus B19, influenza, CMV and Epstein-Barr virus, according to a later analysis. When HLA alleles, especially DR and DQ, strongly co-occurred, TCR associations were difficult to assign to individual alleles. In a later analysis, some 18,000 TCR beta sequences were associated with specific HLA alleles at a false discovery rate of 0.05.

Libraries came from the immunoSEQ multiplex PCR assay. For the multiplex PCR, a mixture combining 60 forward primers for TCR Vbeta segments and 13 reverse primers for TCR Jbeta segments was used. A multiplex PCR assay on genomic DNA amplified the CDR3 region of rearranged TCR beta genes. The Illumina HiSeq System was used to sequence the amplified TCR beta libraries as 87-base-pair reads. Per the authors' processing: Across the 500 to 850 repertoires, a later analysis counted tens of millions of unique TCR beta chains, 9 million to 14 million of which were shared by at least two donors. A nearest-neighbor algorithm error-corrected the raw reads and collapsed the reads into unique sequences, merging closely related sequences to remove PCR and sequencing errors. Alignment of CDR3 sequences to IMGT reference sequences was used to assign V, D and J gene segments. For a sequence to be retained, at least a six-nucleotide match to both a V gene segment and a J gene segment was required. A rearrangement was called productive if the CDR3 had no stop codons and remained in frame with V and J, and every other rearrangement was called non-productive. Following IMGT convention, CDR3 was defined as the stretch from the second conserved V-encoded cysteine up to the conserved J-encoded phenylalanine. In an earlier analysis of 550 to 650 of the donors, sequences lacking an unambiguous match to a single V gene segment were excluded. In an earlier analysis of about 590 of the donors, a V segment was called functional when productive rearrangements were above 56.7%, and segregating when the standard deviation between donors exceeded 5%. A statistical classification framework was built to diagnose cytomegalovirus status from the catalog of TCR beta chain sequences. In a later analysis, TCR nucleotide sequences were compared against IMGT/GENE-DB human TR gene sequences so that V and J genes could be assigned. Using the TCRdist pipeline, a later analysis assigned CDR3 sequences along with most-parsimonious VDJ recombination scenarios. In a later analysis, every TCR beta chain was defined by the combination of its CDR3 amino acid sequence and its V-gene family, and reads without a unique V-gene family were dropped. As a way to deal with suspected cross-contamination and a sequencing artifact, a later analysis dropped 640 or so nucleotide sequences that were highly shared and had low generation probability. In a later analysis, a clonal expansion index for each public chain was calculated from normalized within-repertoire ranks of inferred template counts. In a later analysis, generation probabilities were computed with a VDJ recombination model fitted to out-of-frame rearrangements, and the resulting probabilities were checked against IGoR. A later analysis scored TCR-TCR, TCR-HLA and TCR-CMV co-occurrence with hypergeometric tests, applying a repertoire-size bias correction to TCR pairs. In a later analysis, false discovery rates were estimated by permuting HLA or CMV assignments 20 times. In a later analysis, co-occurring TCRs were grouped using DBSCAN, with TCRdist sequence similarity added in when clustering inside HLA-allele-positive subsets. Repertoires with fewer than 30,000 or more than 120,000 public chains were left out of co-occurrence clustering, as were four to six repertoires with anomalous nucleotide sharing. TCRdb retrieved this table from immuneACCESS and kept in-frame rearrangements only. Not all clones are present; in checked studies, unresolved V genes account for under half, and no reason is known for the remainder. That table furnishes V, J and clone size, whereas the DNA furnished D and trimming. This sample holds over 150,000 clones; around 68% were observed only once. In total, the top ten clones hold approximately 1.5% of the sample.

The cohort comprised approximately 700 healthy bone marrow donors. Cohort members were all nominally healthy when sampled, although unrecorded immune exposures were likely present. The donor was CMV seronegative and was included in the group of approximately 350 seronegative cohort members. Each donor provided a peripheral blood sample, and peripheral blood mononuclear cells were used for TCR beta sequencing. The Qiagen DNeasy Blood Extraction Kit was used to extract genomic DNA from the blood cell samples. The sequence links TRBV7-7 to TRBJ2-1, and 7 junctional nucleotides match TRBD2. Sequenced input: PBMCs. The origin of this receptor is a man aged 45-60 years in good health and CMV-seronegative. The CDR3 protein sequence reads: CASSPHPGGGNEQFF. The base sequence is TGTGCCAGCAGCCCCCATCCGGGGGGAGGGAATGAGCAGTTCTTC. The CDR3 plus the reference TRBV7-7 and TRBJ2-1 genes for the other parts give the full variable domain: GAGVSQSPRYKVTKRGQDVTLRCDPISSHATLYWYQQALGQGPEFLTYFNYEAQPDKSGLPSDRFSAERPEGSISTLTIQRTEQRDSAMYRCASSPHPGGGNEQFFGPGTRLTVL.